The sample holds a few counts of the clone carrying this T cell receptor beta chain. The record originates from a study of blood T cell repertoires in COVID-19. Study in general: The United States, Italy and Spain provided the acute and convalescent COVID-19 samples.

The table came from immunoSEQ multiplex PCR; TCRdb's copy has only in-frame clones and leaves some out. The table lists approximately 30,000 clones, approximately 80% of them singletons. Germline assignment: CDR1 MNHEY and CDR2 SVGEGT. With 5 bases clipped from V and 15 bases from J, the junction kept 5 bases outside the gene matches. The CDR3 runs 12 residues. The receptor's source is a woman aged 60-75 years with acute or convalescent COVID-19. The chain has TRBV6-2 or TRBV6-3 and TRBJ2-1, with TRBD2 identical over 12 bases. The sequenced material came from peripheral blood. CDR3: CASSQLAGGRFF. CDR3 sequence (DNA): TGTGCCAGCAGTCAACTAGCGGGGGGTCGGTTCTTC.